These 26 T cell receptor beta chains originate from one sample sequenced in a study of beta chain features in type 1 diabetes. Isolated RNA was reverse transcribed in full, so expressed TCRB transcripts were sequenced. Generated by immunoSEQ multiplex PCR, the TCRdb table keeps only in-frame clones and is missing some. The table includes some 250,000 clones, around 26% detected once. Sequencing was carried out using central memory CD4+ T cells from blood. All receptors come from a man younger than 40 in good health.

V and J are TRBV29-1 and TRBJ2-1; perhaps TRBD1 as D (6 bases). V lost 7 bases and J lost 3, with 16 bases in between. The CDR3 spans 14 residues. Looked up from germline, CDR1 is SQVTM and CDR2 is ANQGSEA. The CDR3 coding sequence is TGCAGCGCTGCAGGGGTCGGTATCTACAATGAGCAGTTCTTC. Protein product: CSAAGVGIYNEQFF.

The chain has TRBV6-1 and TRBJ2-7, with a possible D match to TRBD1 (6 bases). CDR3 length equals 15 residues. Germline CDR1 MNHNS, CDR2 SASEGT. Trimming stripped 6 bases from V and 4 bases from J, with 19 bases between. The CDR3 nucleotides read TGTGCCAGCAGCCGCACACAGGACAGCGCATACGAGCAGTACTTC. Protein product: CASSRTQDSAYEQYF.

The sample holds a few counts of this clone. CDR3 in DNA: TGTGCCAGCAGCGCAGACAGCACAGATACGCAGTATTTT. Encoded protein: CASSADSTDTQYF. V and J are TRBV9 and TRBJ2-3; D remains unclear. Germline V lookup: CDR1 SGDLS, CDR2 YYNGEE. Trimming removed 3 bases at V and 0 bases at J, with 5 bases between. CDR3 length: 13 amino acids. Full variable domain (missing parts from reference TRBV9 and TRBJ2-3): DSGVTQTPKHLITATGQRVTLRCSPRSGDLSVYWYQQSLDQGLQFLIQYYNGEERAKGNILERFSAQQFPDLHSELNLSSLELGDSALYFCASSADSTDTQYFGPGTRLTVL.

The chain combines TRBV7-9 with TRBJ2-1; TRBD1 aligns across 7 bases. With 2 bases clipped from V and 6 bases from J, the junction kept 10 bases outside the gene matches. Germline values: CDR1 SEHNR, CDR2 FQNEAQ (reference sequence). CDR3 size: 16 residues. As DNA, the CDR3 is TGTGCCAGCAGCTTACCTAAAAGGGGGCAAGGCAATGAGCAGTTCTTC. Its translation: CASSLPKRGQGNEQFF.

This chain links TRBV6-6 with TRBJ2-5; 7 nucleotides agree with TRBD2. The CDR3 covers 15 residues. Losses at the gene ends were 2 bases for V and 1 base for J; bases not matched to a gene: 4. From germline, CDR1 is MNHNY and CDR2 SVGAGI (reference sequence). CDR3 DNA: TGTGCCAGCAGTTACATAGCGGGTTTCCAAGAGACCCAGTACTTC. This translates into CASSYIAGFQETQYF.

The CDR3 nucleotides read TGCAGCGTTTCGCAGAGATACGAGCAGTACTTC. Its translation is CSVSQRYEQYF. The rearrangement links TRBV29-1 to TRBJ2-7; D call uncertain. V lost 5 bases, J lost 4 bases, and 9 bases lay in between. Germline V gene data show CDR1 as SQVTM and CDR2 as ANQGSEA. The CDR3 is made up of 11 amino acids.

V is TRBV5-5 and J is TRBJ2-5; 9 bases are shared with TRBD1. The CDR3 sequence is 16 residues long. Germline-derived CDR1 and CDR2 are SGHKS and YYEKEE (reference sequence). Trimming took 4 bases from V and 3 from J; bases not matched to a gene: 10. CDR3 DNA sequence: TGTGCCAGCAGCCCCCGGACAGGGGCCACAGAAGAGACCCAGTACTTC. Translation: CASSPRTGATEETQYF. Supplemented by reference TRBV5-5 and TRBJ2-5, the full variable domain reads DAGVTQSPTHLIKTRGQQVTLRCSPISGHKSVSWYQQVLGQGPQFIFQYYEKEERGRGNFPDRFSARQFPNYSSELNVNALLLGDSALYLCASSPRTGATEETQYFGPGTRLLVL.

This clone was seen many times. The rearrangement links TRBV5-1 to TRBJ2-5; TRBD2 aligns across 8 bases. J was trimmed by 14 bases and V by 0 bases; bases with no gene match: 12. CDR1 and CDR2 (germline): SGHRS, YFSETQ. This CDR3 comprises 14 residues. The DNA of the CDR3 is TGCGCCAGCAGCTTGGCCCTCGGGAGGGTCGAGAGATACTTC. This codes for CASSLALGRVERYF.

There are many counts of this clone. V and J are TRBV29-1 and TRBJ2-1, with 15 bases aligning to TRBD2. V was pared by 7 bases and J by 7 bases, with 8 bases of the junction left unmatched. The germline CDR1 and CDR2 sequences are SQVTM and ANQGSEA. The CDR3 runs 15 residues. The CDR3 loop reads CSARTSGRGNNEQFF. The CDR3 bases are TGCAGCGCTCGGACTAGCGGGAGGGGAAATAATGAGCAGTTCTTC.

The rearrangement joins TRBV6-6 to TRBJ1-1; TRBD1 is a possible D gene (6 bases). V was trimmed by 4 bases and J by 4 bases, leaving 16 bases between them. This CDR3 is 15 amino acids long. Germline-derived CDR1 and CDR2 are MNHNY and SVGAGI (reference sequence). CDR3 DNA: TGTGCCAGCAGTTCAACAGACAGGCGGGGCACTGAAGCTTTCTTT. Amino acid sequence: CASSSTDRRGTEAFF.

In this sample, this clone turned up a few times. The chain has TRBV7-9 and TRBJ2-1; perhaps D is TRBD1 or TRBD2 (5 bases each). The V gene lost 6 bases and the J gene lost 0 bases, with 15 bases spanning the gap. The V gene's germline CDR1 is SEHNR and CDR2 FQNEAQ (reference sequence). The CDR3 extends over 16 amino acids. CDR3 DNA: TGTGCCAGCAGTTTAACTGGGGGAAGCTCCTACAATGAGCAGTTCTTC. This gives the protein CASSLTGGSSYNEQFF. Using reference TRBV7-9 and TRBJ2-1 for the parts outside the CDR3, the full variable domain is DTGVSQNPRHKITKRGQNVTFRCDPISEHNRLYWYRQTLGQGPEFLTYFQNEAQLEKSRLLSDRFSAERPKGSFSTLEIQRTEQGDSAMYLCASSLTGGSSYNEQFFGPGTRLTVL.

CDR3 coding DNA: TGTGCCAGCAGCCCCCAAGGACATTTCGCTGAAAAACTGTTTTTT. As protein: CASSPQGHFAEKLFF. This chain connects TRBV9 to TRBJ1-4; perhaps TRBD1 as D (5 bases). This CDR3 comprises 15 residues. Trimming cost V 4 bases and J 7 bases, with 17 bases left between them. CDR1 SGDLS and CDR2 YYNGEE come from the germline V gene.

This clone was found a few times. The rearrangement links TRBV5-4 to TRBJ2-5, with 7 bases aligning to TRBD1. CDR3 length: 13 residues. Germline lookup yields CDR1 SGHNT and CDR2 YYREEE (reference sequence). The V segment lost 4 bases and the J segment 4 bases; nucleotides outside the gene matches: 4. As DNA, the CDR3 is TGTGCCAGCAGCAAAAGACAGGGAGAGACCCAGTACTTC. Translating it yields CASSKRQGETQYF.

The chain combines TRBV6-6 with TRBJ1-1, with D hard to call. The germline V gene has CDR1 MNHNY and CDR2 SVGAGI (reference sequence). This CDR3 comprises 11 residues. The chain's CDR3 is CGALGNTEAFF. The CDR3 coding sequence is TGTGGGGCTCTCGGGAACACTGAAGCTTTCTTT.

This clone turned up a few times. This chain links TRBV30 with TRBJ2-7; D is unclear. The V and J ends lost 7 bases and 2 bases respectively, with 12 bases between them. The CDR3 totals 12 residues. Germline CDR1 reads GTSNPN; CDR2 reads SVGIG (reference sequence). The CDR3 DNA reads TGTGCCTTAAGGAGAGGCACCTACGAGCAGTACTTC. Protein: CALRRGTYEQYF.

Details on this clone: Other DNA sequences in the sample encode the same CDR3. This chain connects TRBV29-1 to TRBJ2-1, with 11 bases aligning to TRBD2. Germline values: CDR1 SQVTM, CDR2 ANQGSEA. Trimming took 6 bases from V and 2 from J; bases not matched to a gene: 3. This CDR3 is built from 14 residues. The CDR3 reads CSVASGGTYNEQFF. CDR3 sequence (DNA): TGCAGCGTGGCTAGCGGGGGGACCTACAATGAGCAGTTCTTC.

The chain combines TRBV19 with TRBJ2-5; D gene ambiguous. CDR1 and CDR2 (germline): LNHDA, SQIVND (reference sequence). Trimming stripped 2 bases from V and 1 base from J, with 8 bases between. CDR3 size: 14 residues. CDR3 loop: CASSISSPQETQYF. The CDR3 DNA is TGTGCCAGTAGTATATCAAGTCCCCAAGAGACCCAGTACTTC.

This clone was observed a handful of times. This chain links TRBV7-9 with TRBJ2-5; perhaps TRBD1 as D (6 bases). The end of the DNA aligns better with TRBJ2-7, so the J call may be wrong. Germline assignment: CDR1 SEHNR and CDR2 FQNEAQ (reference sequence). CDR3 length equals 15 residues. CDR3 region: CASSLVPEQGHEQYF. CDR3 DNA: TGTGCCAGCAGCTTAGTCCCTGAACAGGGCCACGAGCAGTACTTC.

The V call is TRBV5-1, the J call TRBJ2-1; TRBD2 aligns across 11 bases. J lost 7 bases, V lost 4 bases, and 7 bases had no gene match. CDR3 length: 15 amino acids. Germline lookup yields CDR1 SGHRS and CDR2 YFSETQ. The CDR3 region is CASSGLAGGGNEQFF. For the CDR3, the DNA is TGCGCCAGCAGCGGCCTAGCGGGAGGCGGTAATGAGCAGTTCTTC.

This clone was seen a handful of times. The chain couples TRBV21-1 to TRBJ2-3; no DNA check was done on the table's D call, TRBD1. TRBV21-1 is described as a pseudogene. The CDR3 has 12 amino acids. CDR3 DNA: TGTGCCAGCAGCAAGGGTTGGACAGATGAGTATTTT. Protein sequence: CASSKGWTDEYF.

This rearrangement joins TRBV6-5 to TRBJ2-3, with D maybe TRBD2 (5 bases). The germline V gene encodes CDR1 MNHEY and CDR2 SVGAGI. Trimming left V 2 bases short and J 4 bases short, with 7 bases between. CDR3 size: 13 residues. As DNA, the CDR3 is TGTGCCAGCAGTTACCCGGACTCAGATACGCAGTATTTT. Protein sequence: CASSYPDSDTQYF.

This clone was recorded a few times. This chain connects TRBV5-1 to TRBJ1-1, with D perhaps matching TRBD1 (5 bases). Germline values: CDR1 SGHRS, CDR2 YFSETQ. V was clipped by 4 bases and J by 5 bases, with 15 bases between them. This CDR3 comprises 14 residues. The chain's CDR3 is CASSPGTAGTEAFF. In nucleotides, the CDR3 is TGCGCCAGCAGCCCCGGGACTGCGGGAACTGAAGCTTTCTTT.

This clone has more than one count but fewer than ten. The chain joins TRBV5-1 to TRBJ2-7; D is undetermined. Germline V CDR1 and CDR2: SGHRS, YFSETQ. Trimming stripped 0 bases from V and 2 bases from J, with 6 bases between. There are 13 residues in the CDR3. The CDR3 region has the DNA TGCGCCAGCAGCTTGGACAGCCCCTACGAGCAGTACTTC. It translates to CASSLDSPYEQYF.

This sequence joins TRBV7-2 and TRBJ2-7; 8 bases fit TRBD2. Germline trimming cut 0 bases from V and 4 bases from J; bases unmatched to any gene: 5. Germline CDR1 and CDR2: SGHTA and FQGNSA. CDR3 length equals 15 residues. The CDR3, as DNA: TGTGCCAGCAGCTTAGCAGGAGCGGGAGCTTACGAGCAGTACTTC. This encodes CASSLAGAGAYEQYF.

This clone was observed a few times. The chain joins TRBV7-7 to TRBJ2-5, with 10 nucleotides matching TRBD2. Germline V lookup: CDR1 SSHAT, CDR2 FNYEAQ (reference sequence). This CDR3 region has 15 residues. J was trimmed by 2 bases and V by 4 bases; bases with no gene match: 4. The DNA for the CDR3 is TGTGCCAGCAGCTCGCTAGCGGGAGCACAAGAGACCCAGTACTTC. This encodes CASSSLAGAQETQYF.

This clone occurred a few times. Different DNA sequences within this sample yield the same CDR3. This chain joins TRBV29-1 and TRBJ2-6; TRBD2 might be the D (6 bases). Germline lookup yields CDR1 SQVTM and CDR2 ANQGSEA. The length of the CDR3 is 17 residues. Trimming removed 5 bases at V and 0 bases at J, with 17 bases between. CDR3 DNA: TGCAGCGTTCAGTCGACAGCGGGTCACTCTGGGGCCAACGTCCTGACTTTC. Protein product: CSVQSTAGHSGANVLTF.